This T cell receptor (beta chain) came from a study of blood T cell repertoires in COVID-19. Study-wide background: The samples span acute and convalescent COVID-19 from the United States, Italy and Spain. T cells, B-cell-depleted T cells, or PBMCs supplied cDNA or gDNA.

TCRdb's table, derived via immunoSEQ multiplex PCR, lists solely in-frame clones and lacks some. The sample lists 390,000 or so clones; over 75% were seen once. The CDR3 runs 18 residues. The germline CDR1 and CDR2 sequences are SGHAT and FQNNGV. V lost 5 bases to trimming and J lost 2 bases; unmatched junction nucleotides: 16. Allocation to cohorts depended on clinical history reported by the participants. V usage is TRBV11-2 and J usage is TRBJ1-2, with 8 nucleotides matching TRBD1. The specimen was PBMCs or T cells enriched from blood (not recorded which). The origin of this receptor is a man aged 18 to 29 who had recovered from COVID-19. CDR3: CASSRSVAGGTSNYGYTF. The CDR3 region has the DNA TGTGCCAGCAGCCGATCCGTGGCAGGGGGCACTTCAAACTATGGCTACACCTTC.